This is a list of T cell receptor beta chains from one sample in a study of post-analysis software for immune sequencing data. TCRdb independently ran MiXCR on the PCR reads; one entry per CDR3 protein. Of hundreds of thousands of distinct CDR3 sequences detected, about 32% appear once; the ten largest clones hold around 0.6%. Sequencing used blood. All receptors come from a girl under 18 with multiple sclerosis. The conserved cysteine and the conserved F or W are not part of the CDR3 here. A D gene is named only where the DNA matches it firmly.

V gene: TRBV7-9
D gene: .
J gene: TRBJ2-5
CDR3 protein: ASSFEQRETQY

V gene: TRBV7-9
D gene: TRBD1
J gene: TRBJ1-5
CDR3 protein: ASSLSGQGSQPQH

V gene: TRBV5-1
D gene: .
J gene: TRBJ1-1
CDR3 protein: ASSLFWGTF

V gene: TRBV7-2
D gene: .
J gene: TRBJ2-1
CDR3 protein: ASSLAYGAYNEQF

V gene: TRBV20-1
D gene: TRBD2
J gene: .
CDR3 protein: SAIRAGAGLLGEQY

V gene: TRBV29-1
D gene: .
J gene: TRBJ2-7
CDR3 protein: SVVDATYEQY

V gene: TRBV14
D gene: .
J gene: TRBJ2-5
CDR3 protein: ASSQGRGQIQETQY

V gene: TRBV2
D gene: .
J gene: TRBJ2-7
CDR3 protein: ASDVGFYEQY

V gene: TRBV3-1
D gene: .
J gene: TRBJ1-2
CDR3 protein: ASSQDVTAFNYGYT

V gene: TRBV20-1
D gene: .
J gene: TRBJ2-5
CDR3 protein: SARFRTMETQY

V gene: TRBV12-3/TRBV12-4
D gene: .
J gene: TRBJ2-1
CDR3 protein: ASTFFAGSSYNEQF

V gene: TRBV20-1
D gene: TRBD1
J gene: TRBJ1-5
CDR3 protein: SARIGGQANNQPQH

V gene: TRBV5-1
D gene: TRBD2
J gene: TRBJ2-1
CDR3 protein: ASSLGGTSGGDEQF

V gene: TRBV12-3/TRBV12-4
D gene: .
J gene: TRBJ1-5
CDR3 protein: ASSPGTGQPQH

V gene: TRBV7-9
D gene: .
J gene: TRBJ2-5
CDR3 protein: ASRAWETQY

V gene: TRBV28
D gene: TRBD2
J gene: TRBJ2-3
CDR3 protein: ASSVRLAGYSTDTQY

V gene: TRBV12-3/TRBV12-4
D gene: .
J gene: TRBJ1-4
CDR3 protein: ASSFGTAGGPNEKLF

V gene: TRBV7-2
D gene: .
J gene: TRBJ2-5
CDR3 protein: AGSLGFSQETQY

V gene: TRBV25-1
D gene: .
J gene: TRBJ2-1
CDR3 protein: ASSGLNLVDEQF

V gene: TRBV6-5
D gene: .
J gene: .
CDR3 protein: ASSYSEGNEQY

V gene: TRBV20-1
D gene: TRBD2
J gene: TRBJ2-5
CDR3 protein: SARLAGVFETQY

V gene: TRBV27
D gene: .
J gene: TRBJ2-6
CDR3 protein: ASSLGGDTSGANVLT

V gene: TRBV12-3/TRBV12-4
D gene: .
J gene: TRBJ2-3
CDR3 protein: ASSQPPGGTSTDTQY

V gene: TRBV4-3
D gene: .
J gene: TRBJ1-2
CDR3 protein: ASSQEHGKGGRGYT

V gene: TRBV7-2
D gene: .
J gene: TRBJ2-1
CDR3 protein: ASSRSPSNEQF

V gene: TRBV6-2/TRBV6-3
D gene: .
J gene: TRBJ1-1
CDR3 protein: ASSPLGPAEAF

V gene: TRBV29-1
D gene: .
J gene: TRBJ2-2
CDR3 protein: SVEGAGEAGELF

V gene: TRBV15
D gene: .
J gene: TRBJ1-5
CDR3 protein: ATSRAWSNQPQH

V gene: TRBV12-3/TRBV12-4
D gene: TRBD1
J gene: TRBJ1-2
CDR3 protein: ASTPTGASYGYT

V gene: TRBV29-1
D gene: TRBD1
J gene: TRBJ2-7
CDR3 protein: SVVTGEGNEQY

V gene: TRBV5-5
D gene: TRBD1
J gene: TRBJ1-2
CDR3 protein: ASSLLGQGNYGYT

V gene: TRBV9
D gene: .
J gene: TRBJ2-1
CDR3 protein: ASSVGVSGNEQF

V gene: TRBV10-3
D gene: TRBD2
J gene: TRBJ2-1
CDR3 protein: AISPSGGARNEQF

V gene: TRBV18
D gene: TRBD2
J gene: TRBJ2-1
CDR3 protein: ASRRLAENYNEQF

V gene: TRBV6-1
D gene: TRBD1
J gene: TRBJ1-1
CDR3 protein: ASSVPGQGEGAF

V gene: TRBV2
D gene: TRBD2
J gene: TRBJ2-1
CDR3 protein: ASSRGLAVNEQF

V gene: TRBV5-1
D gene: .
J gene: TRBJ1-5
CDR3 protein: ASRSGVGSNQPQH

V gene: TRBV5-1
D gene: .
J gene: TRBJ2-5
CDR3 protein: ASSLGGSLGGETQY

V gene: TRBV3-1
D gene: .
J gene: TRBJ2-1
CDR3 protein: ASSQELWLTPDNEQF

V gene: TRBV27
D gene: .
J gene: TRBJ1-2
CDR3 protein: ASSSRGSSGGYT

V gene: TRBV28
D gene: .
J gene: TRBJ1-2
CDR3 protein: ASTAPSGGYT

V gene: TRBV15
D gene: .
J gene: TRBJ2-6
CDR3 protein: ATSRDYGLASSGANVLT

V gene: TRBV6-1
D gene: .
J gene: TRBJ2-1
CDR3 protein: ASSDMAGSYNEQF

V gene: TRBV5-1
D gene: .
J gene: TRBJ1-2
CDR3 protein: ASSLGSGVYGYT

V gene: TRBV7-2
D gene: .
J gene: TRBJ2-5
CDR3 protein: ASSLDGGAETQY

V gene: TRBV7-9
D gene: TRBD1
J gene: TRBJ2-7
CDR3 protein: ASSLGTGTELSYEQY

V gene: TRBV11-2
D gene: .
J gene: TRBJ2-1
CDR3 protein: ASSGPGTEGF

V gene: TRBV6-6
D gene: TRBD1
J gene: TRBJ2-5
CDR3 protein: ASRTGTGGYEQH

V gene: TRBV6-6
D gene: TRBD1
J gene: TRBJ1-2
CDR3 protein: ASSSRTGGESYT

V gene: TRBV18
D gene: .
J gene: TRBJ2-5
CDR3 protein: ASSPIGAETQY

V gene: TRBV5-1
D gene: TRBD1
J gene: TRBJ1-6
CDR3 protein: ASSTDRGESPLH

V gene: TRBV5-6
D gene: .
J gene: TRBJ1-2
CDR3 protein: ASSLVVGSGYT

V gene: TRBV6-1
D gene: TRBD1
J gene: TRBJ2-1
CDR3 protein: ASSEMDRGRNEQF

V gene: TRBV5-1
D gene: .
J gene: TRBJ1-1
CDR3 protein: ASSLVFERQGNTEAF

V gene: TRBV20-1
D gene: TRBD1
J gene: TRBJ2-1
CDR3 protein: SALDRGSRNEQF

V gene: TRBV3-1
D gene: TRBD2
J gene: .
CDR3 protein: ASSQGVVAGGPGTYEQY

V gene: TRBV27
D gene: .
J gene: TRBJ1-2
CDR3 protein: ASSLQAGGGYT

V gene: TRBV20-1
D gene: TRBD2
J gene: TRBJ2-5
CDR3 protein: SASRAGNRQETQY

V gene: TRBV7-2
D gene: TRBD2
J gene: TRBJ2-1
CDR3 protein: ASESGTSGNNEQF

V gene: TRBV29-1
D gene: .
J gene: TRBJ1-6
CDR3 protein: SVGRRGALRSSYNSPLH